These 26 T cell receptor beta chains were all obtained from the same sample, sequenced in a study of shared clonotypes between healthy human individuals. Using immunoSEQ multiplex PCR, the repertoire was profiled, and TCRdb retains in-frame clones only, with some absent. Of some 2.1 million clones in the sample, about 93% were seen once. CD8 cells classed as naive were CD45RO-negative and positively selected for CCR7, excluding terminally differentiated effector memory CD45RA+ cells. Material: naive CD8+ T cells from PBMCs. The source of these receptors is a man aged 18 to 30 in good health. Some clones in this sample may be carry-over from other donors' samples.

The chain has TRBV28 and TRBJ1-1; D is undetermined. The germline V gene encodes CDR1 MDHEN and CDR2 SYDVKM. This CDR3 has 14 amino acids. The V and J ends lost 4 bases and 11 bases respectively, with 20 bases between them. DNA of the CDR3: TGTGCCAGCAGTTACCTCGAGACACCCGGCGGGGCTTTCTTT. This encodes CASSYLETPGGAFF.

CDR3 bases: TGTGCCAGCAGCCCACTATCATCAGATACGCAGTATTTT. This gives the protein CASSPLSSDTQYF. J is TRBJ2-3 and V is TRBV27; no clear D gene. V lost 6 bases and J 4 bases, leaving 11 bases between the germline ends. This CDR3 spans 13 amino acids. CDR1 is MNHEY, CDR2 SMNVEV, per germline (reference sequence).

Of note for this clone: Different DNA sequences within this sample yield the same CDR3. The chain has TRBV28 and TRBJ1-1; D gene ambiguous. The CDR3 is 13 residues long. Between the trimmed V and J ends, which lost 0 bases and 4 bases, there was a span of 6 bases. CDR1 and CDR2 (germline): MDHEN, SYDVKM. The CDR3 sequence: CASSLWGGTEAFF. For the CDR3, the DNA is TGTGCCAGCAGTTTATGGGGCGGCACTGAAGCTTTCTTT. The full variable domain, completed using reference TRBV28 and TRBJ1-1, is DVKVTQSSRYLVKRTGEKVFLECVQDMDHENMFWYRQDPGLGLRLIYFSYDVKMKEKGDIPEGYSVSREKKERFSLILESASTNQTSMYLCASSLWGGTEAFFGQGTRLTVV.

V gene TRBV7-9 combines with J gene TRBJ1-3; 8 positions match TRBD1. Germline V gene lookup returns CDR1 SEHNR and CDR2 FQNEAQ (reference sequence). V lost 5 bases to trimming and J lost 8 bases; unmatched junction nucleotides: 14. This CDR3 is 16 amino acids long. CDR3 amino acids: CASSDEPDRVGDTIYF. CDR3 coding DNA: TGTGCCAGCAGCGACGAACCGGACAGGGTAGGAGACACCATATATTTT.

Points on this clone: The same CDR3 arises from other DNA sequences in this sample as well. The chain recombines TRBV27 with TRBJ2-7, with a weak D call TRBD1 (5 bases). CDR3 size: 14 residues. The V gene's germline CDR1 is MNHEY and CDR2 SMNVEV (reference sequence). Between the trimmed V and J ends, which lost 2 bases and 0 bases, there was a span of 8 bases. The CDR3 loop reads CASSLRGHSYEQYF. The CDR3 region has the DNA TGTGCCAGCAGTTTAAGGGGCCACTCCTACGAGCAGTACTTC.

DNA of the CDR3: TGTGCCAGCAGCCCAATTTGGACAGCCTCCCCCTACGAGCAGTACTTC. Its translation is CASSPIWTASPYEQYF. The V gene is TRBV7-9, the J gene TRBJ2-7; D possibly corresponds to TRBD1 (6 bases). With 5 bases removed from V and 2 bases from J, the gap between germline ends came to 19 bases. Germline CDR1 is SEHNR and CDR2 is FQNEAQ (reference sequence). CDR3 length: 16 residues.

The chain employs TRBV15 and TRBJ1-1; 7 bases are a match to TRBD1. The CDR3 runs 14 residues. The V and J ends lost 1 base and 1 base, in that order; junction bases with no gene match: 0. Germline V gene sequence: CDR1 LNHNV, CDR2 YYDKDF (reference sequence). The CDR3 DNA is TGTGCCACCAGCAGAGGGGACAGGAACACTGAAGCTTTCTTT. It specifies CATSRGDRNTEAFF.

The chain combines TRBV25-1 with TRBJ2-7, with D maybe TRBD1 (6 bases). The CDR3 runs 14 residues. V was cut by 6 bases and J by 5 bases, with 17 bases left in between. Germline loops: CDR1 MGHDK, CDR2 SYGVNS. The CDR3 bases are TGTGCCAGCAGAGGGGGTAAGGAGCGGCACGAGCAGTACTTC. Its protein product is CASRGGKERHEQYF.

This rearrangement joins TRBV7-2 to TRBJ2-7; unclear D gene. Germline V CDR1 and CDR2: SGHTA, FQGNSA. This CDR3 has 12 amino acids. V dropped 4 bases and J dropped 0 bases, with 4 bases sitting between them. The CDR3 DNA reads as TGTGCCAGCAGCTCAACCTCCTACGAGCAGTACTTC. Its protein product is CASSSTSYEQYF.

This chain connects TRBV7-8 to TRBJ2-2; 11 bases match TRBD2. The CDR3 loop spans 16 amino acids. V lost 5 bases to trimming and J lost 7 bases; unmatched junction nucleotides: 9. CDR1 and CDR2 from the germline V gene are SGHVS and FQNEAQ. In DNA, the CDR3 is TGTGCCAGCAGCGAACTACTAGCGGGAGCCTACGGGGAGCTGTTTTTT. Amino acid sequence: CASSELLAGAYGELFF.

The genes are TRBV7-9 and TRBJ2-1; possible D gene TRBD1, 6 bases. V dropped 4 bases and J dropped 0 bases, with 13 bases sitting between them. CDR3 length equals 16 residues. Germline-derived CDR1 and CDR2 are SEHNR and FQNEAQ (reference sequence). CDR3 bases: TGTGCCAGCAGCTCGTGGACAGAAAGCTCCTACAATGAGCAGTTCTTC. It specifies CASSSWTESSYNEQFF.

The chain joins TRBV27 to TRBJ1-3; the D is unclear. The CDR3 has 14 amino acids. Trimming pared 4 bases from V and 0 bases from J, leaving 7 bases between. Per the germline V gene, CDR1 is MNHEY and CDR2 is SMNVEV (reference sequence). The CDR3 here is CASSSQFSGNTIYF. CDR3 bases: TGTGCCAGCAGTTCCCAGTTCTCTGGAAACACCATATATTTT.

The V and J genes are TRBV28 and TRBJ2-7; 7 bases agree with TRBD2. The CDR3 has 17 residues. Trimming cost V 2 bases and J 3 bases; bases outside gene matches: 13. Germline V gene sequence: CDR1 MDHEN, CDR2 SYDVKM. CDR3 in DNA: TGTGCCAGCAGTTTAGGATTGGCGGGAGTATCATTCTACGAGCAGTACTTC. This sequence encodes CASSLGLAGVSFYEQYF.

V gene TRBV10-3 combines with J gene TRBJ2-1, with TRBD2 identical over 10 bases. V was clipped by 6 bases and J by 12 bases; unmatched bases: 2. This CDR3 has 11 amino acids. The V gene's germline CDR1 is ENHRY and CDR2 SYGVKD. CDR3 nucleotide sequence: TGTGCCATCAGGGAGCGGGAGGGGCAGTTCTTC. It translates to CAIREREGQFF.

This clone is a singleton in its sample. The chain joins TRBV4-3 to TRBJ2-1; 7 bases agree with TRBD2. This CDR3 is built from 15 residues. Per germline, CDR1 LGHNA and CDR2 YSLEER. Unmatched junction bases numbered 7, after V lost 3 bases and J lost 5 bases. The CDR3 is CASSHTYGRDNEQFF. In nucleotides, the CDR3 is TGCGCCAGCAGCCACACCTATGGGAGGGACAATGAGCAGTTCTTC.

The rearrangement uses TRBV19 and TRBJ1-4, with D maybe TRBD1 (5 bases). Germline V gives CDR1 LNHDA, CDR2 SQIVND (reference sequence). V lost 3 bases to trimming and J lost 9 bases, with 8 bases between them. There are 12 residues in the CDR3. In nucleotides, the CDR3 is TGTGCCAGTAGTATGGGGACGCAAAAACTGTTTTTT. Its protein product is CASSMGTQKLFF.

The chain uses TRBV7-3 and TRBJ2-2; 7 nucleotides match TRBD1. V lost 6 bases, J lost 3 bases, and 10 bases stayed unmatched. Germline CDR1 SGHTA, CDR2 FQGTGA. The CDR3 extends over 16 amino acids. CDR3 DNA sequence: TGTGCCAGCAGATCCCGACAGGGTGGGGACACCGGGGAGCTGTTTTTT. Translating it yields CASRSRQGGDTGELFF. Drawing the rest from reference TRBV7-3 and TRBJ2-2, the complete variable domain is GAGVSQTPSNKVTEKGKYVELRCDPISGHTALYWYRQSLGQGPEFLIYFQGTGAADDSGLPNDRFFAVRPEGSVSTLKIQRTERGDSAVYLCASRSRQGGDTGELFFGEGSRLTVL.

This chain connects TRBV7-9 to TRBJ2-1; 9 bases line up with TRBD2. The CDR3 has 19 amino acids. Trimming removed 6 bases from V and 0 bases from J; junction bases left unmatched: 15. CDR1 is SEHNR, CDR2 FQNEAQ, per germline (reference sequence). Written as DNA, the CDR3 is TGTGCCAGCAGGGCGGGACTAGCTACCTCGAAGGGCTCCTACAATGAGCAGTTCTTC. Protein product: CASRAGLATSKGSYNEQFF.

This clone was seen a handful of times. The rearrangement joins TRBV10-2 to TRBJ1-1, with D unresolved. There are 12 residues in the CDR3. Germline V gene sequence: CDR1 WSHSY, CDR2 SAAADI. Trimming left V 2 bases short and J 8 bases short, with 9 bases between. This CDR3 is CASSEMGLEAFF. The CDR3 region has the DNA TGCGCCAGCAGTGAGATGGGGTTGGAAGCTTTCTTT.

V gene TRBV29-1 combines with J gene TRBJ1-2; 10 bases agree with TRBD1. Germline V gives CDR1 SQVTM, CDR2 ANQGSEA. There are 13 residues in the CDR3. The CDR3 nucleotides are TGCAGTTTCTGGACAGGGGGAGTTGATGGCTACACCTTC. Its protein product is CSFWTGGVDGYTF.

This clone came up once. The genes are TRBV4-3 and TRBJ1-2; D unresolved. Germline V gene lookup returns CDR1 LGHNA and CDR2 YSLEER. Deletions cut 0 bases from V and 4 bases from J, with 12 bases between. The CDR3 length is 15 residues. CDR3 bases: TGCGCCAGCAGCCAAGAACTTCACAGACTCTATGGCTACACCTTC. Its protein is CASSQELHRLYGYTF.

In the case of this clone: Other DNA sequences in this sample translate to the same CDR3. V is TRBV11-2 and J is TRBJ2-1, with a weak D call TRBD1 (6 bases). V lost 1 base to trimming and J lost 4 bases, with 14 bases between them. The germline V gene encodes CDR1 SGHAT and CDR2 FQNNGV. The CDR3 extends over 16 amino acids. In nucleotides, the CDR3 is TGTGCCAGCAGCTTAGGAGGTGACAGGCCATACAATGAGCAGTTCTTC. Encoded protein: CASSLGGDRPYNEQFF.

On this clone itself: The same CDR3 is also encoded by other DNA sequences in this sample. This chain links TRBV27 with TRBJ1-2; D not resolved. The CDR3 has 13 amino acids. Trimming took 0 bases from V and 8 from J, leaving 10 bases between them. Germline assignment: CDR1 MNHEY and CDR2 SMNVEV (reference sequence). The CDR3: CASSLSGGFGYTF. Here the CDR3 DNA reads TGTGCCAGCAGTTTATCCGGAGGGTTCGGCTACACCTTC.

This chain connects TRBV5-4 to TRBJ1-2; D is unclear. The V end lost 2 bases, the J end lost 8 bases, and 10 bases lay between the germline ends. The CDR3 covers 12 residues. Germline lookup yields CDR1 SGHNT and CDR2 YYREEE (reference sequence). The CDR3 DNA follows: TGTGCCAGCAGCTTTCCCTGGGAGGGCTACACCTTC. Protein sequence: CASSFPWEGYTF.

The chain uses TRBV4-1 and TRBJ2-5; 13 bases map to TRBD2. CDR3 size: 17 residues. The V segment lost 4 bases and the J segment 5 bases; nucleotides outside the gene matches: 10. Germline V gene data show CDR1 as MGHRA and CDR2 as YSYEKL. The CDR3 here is CASSPRTSGSGAETQYF. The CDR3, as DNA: TGCGCCAGCAGCCCACGGACTAGCGGGAGCGGGGCGGAGACCCAGTACTTC.

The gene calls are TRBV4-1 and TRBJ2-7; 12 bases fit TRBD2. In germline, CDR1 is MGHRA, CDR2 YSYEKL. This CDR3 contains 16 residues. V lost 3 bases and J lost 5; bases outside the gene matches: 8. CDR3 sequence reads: CASSQPASGRANEQYF. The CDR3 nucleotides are TGCGCCAGCAGCCAGCCAGCTAGCGGGAGGGCCAACGAGCAGTACTTC.